The T cell receptor (beta chain) under discussion was sequenced for a study of regulatory T cells in long-lasting Graves disease (dated by TCRdb to the early 2020s). Broadly, across the study: In the newly diagnosed Graves' disease group, patients had been taking antithyroid drugs for less than 3 months. The study took place in China and was registered as a clinical trial. A total of around 35 samples underwent TCR sequencing: about 13 from persistent and roughly 20 from newly diagnosed Graves' disease patients. Persistent Graves' disease patients were compared with newly diagnosed Graves' disease patients by peripheral blood TCR sequencing and RNA sequencing. General findings and caveats noted by the study authors: Only the TCR beta chain was sequenced and analyzed. Persistent patients shared more public clonotypes among themselves (around 3,000) than newly diagnosed patients did (more than 950). Persistent disease showed preferential use of TRBV28, TRBJ1-2 and TRBJ2-5, whereas newly diagnosed disease favored TRBV20-1 and TRBJ2-1. The authors acknowledged the small sample size as a limitation that may reduce accuracy. Because the primary lesion, thyroid tissue, could not be accessed, the study looked at peripheral blood alone. Lower TCR Shannon entropy and fewer highly expanded clones were observed in persistent Graves' disease patients than in newly diagnosed patients, which suggested clonal expansion.

This clonotype was seen many times. The antigen it recognizes is unknown. No base-level quality is on record; no much larger clone is a single base apart. Taken with the paper, the label for time point translates to: newly diagnosed GD, antithyroid drugs for less than 3 months. For both TCR sequencing and RNA sequencing, RNA was extracted from PBMCs in TRIzol. The diagnosis of Graves' disease followed American Thyroid Association guidelines. Recruitment of patients was carried out at an endocrinology department in Xi'an, China. Each patient gave around 9 milliliters of peripheral blood, collected in an EDTA anticoagulant tube. Ficoll Paque Plus density gradient separation was used to isolate PBMCs, and no further T cell sorting was performed. RNA quality was checked with an Agilent 2100 Bioanalyzer and agarose gel, and concentration with a NanoDrop 2000. Library prep was done by multiplex PCR. These reads were obtained on an Illumina HiSeq 4000. To build TCR beta libraries, CDR3 regions were amplified by Arm-PCR using iRepertoire HTBI primers. PCR products were gel purified before sequencing. In the source study's methods: A total of around 66 TRBV and 14 TRBJ segments were identified across samples and were used for gene usage analysis of CDR3 amino acid clonotypes. Filtered high-quality paired reads were merged into contigs using COPE and FqMerger. BLAST was used to align contigs to IMGT TRBV, TRBD and TRBJ reference genes, and CDR3 was defined according to IMGT. Any clonotype with a frequency above 0.1% was counted as a highly expanded clone. Shannon entropy served as the measure of repertoire diversity, while the Gini coefficient captured V-J evenness. A clonotype found in more than one individual was treated as public. TCRdb took the public reads, trimmed them with fastp at Q25, ran MiXCR for clone calling and kept in-frame beta chains. Every distinct CDR3 protein forms one entry, paired with its most common genes and DNA. The V and J calls reflect TCRdb's pipeline rather than the authors' work. The sample table contains approximately 310,000 distinct CDR3 sequences; only one count was recorded for 15% to 20% of them. Together, the top ten hold 35% to 45% of the sample.

V and J are trimmed by 4 bases and 4 bases, and the gene matches miss 2 bases of the junction. Spanning cysteine to phenylalanine, the CDR3 consists of 12 amino acids. CDR3 DNA is the only sequence kept; it has 36 bases, read in frame from the first base. CDR1 and CDR2 are drawn from the germline V gene: SQVTM, ANQGSEA. The chain is encoded by TRBV29-1 joined to TRBJ2-3; the central 7 bases match TRBD2. Specimen: peripheral blood mononuclear cells (PBMCs), collected at new diagnosis, from a patient treated with antithyroid drugs. The sequence derives from a female donor with Graves disease. The nucleotide sequence is given as TGCAGCGTTGGCGGGAGCGCAGATACGCAGTATTTT. This yields the protein CSVGGSADTQYF.